The clone carrying this TCR beta chain appeared a few times. The antigen is unknown. Researchers used the Oncomine TCR Beta short-read assay to sequence DNA from cultured CD4+ T cells. Genomic DNA was isolated from CD4+ T cells that had been cultured. TCRdb ran MiXCR on the PCR reads and lists one entry per CDR3 protein. The sample records around 20,000 distinct CDR3 sequences, about a third being singletons. The V gene lost 1 base and the J gene lost 0 bases, with 10 bases spanning the gap. The CDR3 covers 16 residues. Germline lookup yields CDR1 MGHRA and CDR2 YSYEKL. As to time point: late sampling 161 to 241 days after vaccination in three convalescent patients. Treatment noted: roughly 11-day PBMC culture with coronavirus spike peptide pools or control peptides (ViraFEST assay). Under the ViraFEST approach, antigen-specific T cells were expanded with peptide pools and TCRs subsequently sequenced.

This entry is derived from a study of vaccination and CD4 T cells after COVID-19. Overall study: Convalescent donors were composed of six males and four females, of whom two were Hispanic. The post-COVID sampling time was a median roughly 99 days after diagnosis, ranging from 35 to 161.

The sample was CD4+ T cells from blood, cultured in vitro, taken about 7 months after SARS-CoV-2 vaccination. This TCR was recovered from a human donor who had recovered from COVID-19. The rearrangement links TRBV4-1 to TRBJ1-5; D is uncertain. The CDR3 spells CASSQVSSFSNQPQHF. CDR3 coding DNA: TGCGCCAGCAGCCAAGTCAGCAGTTTTAGCAATCAGCCCCAGCATTTT.